This record covers a single T cell receptor (beta chain). The antigen remains undetermined. These data are taken from a study of cytomegalovirus exposure and HLA in healthy donors. Overall study findings and caveats: The study designated 150 or so TCR beta chains cytomegalovirus-associated. Most observed TCR sequences were rare, whereas some public TCRs were detected in many donors.

Here immunoSEQ multiplex PCR was the method, and the copy in TCRdb shows in-frame clones only, minus some. The sample gives roughly 60,000 clones, 95% of which show up once; roughly 6% is in the top ten. The J segment lost 8 bases and the V segment lost 4 bases, leaving 8 bases of the junction unmatched. Germline CDR1 and CDR2: KGHSH and LQKENI. The CDR3 covers 15 residues. Material: PBMCs. The clonotype was recovered from a woman under 30 in good health and CMV-seropositive. The V gene is TRBV18, the J gene TRBJ1-6; 7 bases are shared with TRBD1. The CDR3, as DNA: TGTGCCAGCTCACTCAGGACAGGCAAGGATTCACCCCTCCACTTT. It specifies CASSLRTGKDSPLHF.